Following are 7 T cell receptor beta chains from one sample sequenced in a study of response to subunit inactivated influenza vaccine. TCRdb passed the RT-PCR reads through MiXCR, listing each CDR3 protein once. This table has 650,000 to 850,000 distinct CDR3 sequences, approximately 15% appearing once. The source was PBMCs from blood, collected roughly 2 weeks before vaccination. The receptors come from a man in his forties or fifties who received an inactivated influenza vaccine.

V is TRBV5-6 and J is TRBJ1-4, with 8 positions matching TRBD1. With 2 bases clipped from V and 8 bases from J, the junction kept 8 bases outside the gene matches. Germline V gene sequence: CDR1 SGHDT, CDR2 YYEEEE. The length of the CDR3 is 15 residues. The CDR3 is CASSLPTGAGEKLFF. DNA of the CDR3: TGTGCCAGCAGCTTACCGACAGGGGCAGGGGAAAAACTGTTTTTT.

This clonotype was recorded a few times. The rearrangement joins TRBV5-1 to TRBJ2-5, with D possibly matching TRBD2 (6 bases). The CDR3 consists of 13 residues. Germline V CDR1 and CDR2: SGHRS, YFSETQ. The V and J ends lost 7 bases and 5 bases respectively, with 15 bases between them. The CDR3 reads CASGHLGGETQYF. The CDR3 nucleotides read TGCGCCAGCGGCCACCTCGGGGGTGAGACCCAGTACTTC.

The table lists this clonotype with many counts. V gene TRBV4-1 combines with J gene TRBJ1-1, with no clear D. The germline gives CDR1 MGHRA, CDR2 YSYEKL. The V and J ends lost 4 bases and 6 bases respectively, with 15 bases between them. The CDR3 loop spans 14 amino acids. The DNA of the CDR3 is TGCGCCAGCAGCCCACAAATAACTGGCGCTGAAGCTTTCTTT. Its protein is CASSPQITGAEAFF.

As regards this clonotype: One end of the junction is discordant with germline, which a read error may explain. CDR3 coding DNA: TGTGCCAGCAGTAACTCCGGACCCCTGATTTATGGCTACACCTTC. Its translation: CASSNSGPLIYGYTF. The chain joins TRBV6-2 or TRBV6-3 to TRBJ1-2; D ambiguous. Germline loops: CDR1 MNHEY, CDR2 SVGEGT. The CDR3 loop spans 15 amino acids.

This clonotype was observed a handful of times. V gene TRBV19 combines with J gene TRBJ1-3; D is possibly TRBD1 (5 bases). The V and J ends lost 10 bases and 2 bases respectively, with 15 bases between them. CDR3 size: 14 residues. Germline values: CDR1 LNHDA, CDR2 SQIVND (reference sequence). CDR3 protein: CAIREGLPGNTIYF. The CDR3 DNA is TGTGCCATCCGAGAGGGACTCCCTGGAAACACCATATATTTT.

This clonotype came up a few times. The CDR3 DNA reads TGTGCCAGCAGTTCATACACAGTTGAAGCTTTCTTT. This gives the protein CASSSYTVEAFF. The chain employs TRBV28 and TRBJ1-1; no clear D. Trimming took 4 bases from V and 7 from J, leaving 10 bases between them. The germline V gene has CDR1 MDHEN and CDR2 SYDVKM. The CDR3 has 12 residues.

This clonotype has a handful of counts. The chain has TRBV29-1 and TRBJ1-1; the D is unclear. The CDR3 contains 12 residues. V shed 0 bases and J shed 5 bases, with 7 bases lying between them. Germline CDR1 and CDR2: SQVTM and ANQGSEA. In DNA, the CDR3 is TGCAGCGTTGAAGATCATGGAACTGAAGCTTTCTTT. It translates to CSVEDHGTEAFF.